This T cell receptor beta chain was recovered during a study of T cells in Graves' hyperthyroidism and ophthalmopathy. This clonotype was observed at least ten times. Clinical symptoms, serum thyroxine, TRAb, thyroid ultrasound and orbital computed tomography established diagnosis. TCR beta CDR3 regions were amplified from RNA transcripts. The HTBI primer set drove a first-round RT-PCR of the TCR CDR3. TCRdb recomputed calls from the multiplex PCR reads with MiXCR, one row per CDR3 protein. Of about 500,000 distinct CDR3 sequences listed, around 14% are singletons. Germline loops: CDR1 SGHRS, CDR2 YFSETQ. V dropped 0 bases and J dropped 3 bases, with 10 bases sitting between them. CDR3 length equals 14 residues.

This sequence was found in a woman aged 18-35 years with Graves' hyperthyroidism. Sequenced material: blood. The genes are TRBV5-1 and TRBJ2-7; possible D gene TRBD2, 5 bases. CDR3 loop: CASSLDGDFYEQYF. The CDR3 DNA follows: TGCGCCAGCAGCTTGGACGGGGATTTCTACGAGCAGTACTTC.